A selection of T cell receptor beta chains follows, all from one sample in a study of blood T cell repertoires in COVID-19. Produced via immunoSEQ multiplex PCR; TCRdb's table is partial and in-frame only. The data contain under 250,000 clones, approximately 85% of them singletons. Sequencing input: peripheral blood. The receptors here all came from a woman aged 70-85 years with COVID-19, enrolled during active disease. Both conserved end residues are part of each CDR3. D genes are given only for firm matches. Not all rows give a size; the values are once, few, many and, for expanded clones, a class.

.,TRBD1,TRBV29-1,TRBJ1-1,CSVGQGGNTEAFF,TGCAGCGTCGGACAGGGGGGGAACACTGAAGCTTTCTTT
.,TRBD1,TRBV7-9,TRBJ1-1,CASSLGRGQGAEAFF,TGTGCCAGCAGCTTGGGCCGGGGACAGGGGGCTGAAGCTTTCTTT
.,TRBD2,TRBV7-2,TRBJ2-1,CASRPTLADNEQFF,TGTGCCAGCAGACCGACCCTAGCGGACAATGAGCAGTTCTTC
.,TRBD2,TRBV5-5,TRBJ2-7,CASSYSGTSVYEQYF,TGTGCCAGCAGCTATTCCGGGACTAGCGTTTACGAGCAGTACTTC
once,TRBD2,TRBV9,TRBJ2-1,CASSVEPGTSGHNEQFF,TGTGCCAGCAGCGTAGAGCCAGGGACTAGCGGCCACAATGAGCAGTTCTTC
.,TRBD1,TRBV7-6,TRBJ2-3,CASSFPTGKGDTDTQYF,TGTGCCAGCAGCTTCCCGACAGGGAAAGGCGACACAGATACGCAGTATTTT
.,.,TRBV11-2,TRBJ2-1,CASSLAPNNEQFF,TGTGCCAGCAGCTTAGCACCTAACAATGAGCAGTTCTTC
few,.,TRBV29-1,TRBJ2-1,CSGTTDRNEQFF,TGCAGCGGGACGACAGACCGCAATGAGCAGTTCTTC
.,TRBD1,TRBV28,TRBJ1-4,CASWGQLGEKLFF,TGTGCCAGCTGGGGACAGTTAGGTGAAAAACTGTTTTTT
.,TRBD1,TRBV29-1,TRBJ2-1,CSVETGGRNEQFF,TGCAGCGTTGAGACAGGGGGTCGCAATGAGCAGTTCTTC
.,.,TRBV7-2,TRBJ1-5,CASSLAPEQPQHF,TGTGCCAGCAGCTTAGCGCCGGAGCAGCCCCAGCATTTT
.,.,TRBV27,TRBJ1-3,CASSPAPGGGSGNTIYF,TGTGCCAGCAGTCCAGCACCGGGGGGGGGCTCTGGAAACACCATATATTTT
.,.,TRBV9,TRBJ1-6,CASSVVEFSPLHF,TGTGCCAGCAGCGTAGTGGAGTTTTCACCCCTCCACTTT
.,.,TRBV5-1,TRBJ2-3,CASSWTRDLQTDTQYF,TGCGCCAGCAGCTGGACCCGGGACTTACAAACAGATACGCAGTATTTT
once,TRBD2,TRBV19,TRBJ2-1,CASSQLAGGPNEQFF,TGTGCCAGTAGTCAACTAGCGGGAGGGCCCAATGAGCAGTTCTTC
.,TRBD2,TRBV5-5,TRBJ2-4,CASSPGLAGVVIAKNIQYF,TGTGCCAGCAGCCCCGGTCTAGCGGGGGTGGTAATAGCCAAAAACATTCAGTACTTC
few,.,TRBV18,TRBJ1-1,CASSPAGGAVTEAFF,TGTGCCAGCTCTCCCGCGGGGGGCGCGGTGACTGAAGCTTTCTTT
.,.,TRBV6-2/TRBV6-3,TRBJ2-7,CASSSPGTGKYEQYF,TGTGCCAGCAGTTCTCCGGGAACCGGAAAGTACGAGCAGTACTTC
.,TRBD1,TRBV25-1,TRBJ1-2,CASSVLGQGDYGYTF,TGTGCCAGCAGTGTATTAGGACAGGGAGACTATGGCTACACCTTC
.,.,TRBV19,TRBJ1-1,CASSKNWVGTGVNTEAFF,TGTGCCAGTAGTAAGAACTGGGTCGGGACGGGAGTGAACACTGAAGCTTTCTTT
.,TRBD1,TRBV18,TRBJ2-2,CASSSDRRTGELFF,TGTGCCAGCTCATCGGACAGGCGAACCGGGGAGCTGTTTTTT
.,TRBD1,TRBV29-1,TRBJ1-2,CSVGTGAGTGEGSYTF,TGCAGCGTCGGAACCGGGGCTGGGACAGGGGAAGGGAGCTACACCTTC
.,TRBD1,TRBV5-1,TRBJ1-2,CASSFGTEYYGYTF,TGCGCCAGCAGCTTTGGGACAGAATACTATGGCTACACCTTC
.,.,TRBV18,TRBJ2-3,CASSPPLDTQYF,TGTGCCAGCTCACCTCCCCTGGATACGCAGTATTTT
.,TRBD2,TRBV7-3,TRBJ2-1,CASSPGGKSGGEQFF,TGTGCCAGCAGCCCGGGGGGTAAGTCCGGGGGTGAGCAGTTCTTC
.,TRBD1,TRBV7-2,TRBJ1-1,CASSLRGTGGTEAFF,TGTGCCAGCAGCTTACGAGGGACAGGGGGTACTGAAGCTTTCTTT
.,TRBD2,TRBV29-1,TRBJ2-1,CSLSGTSGEQFF,TGCAGCCTCTCCGGGACTAGCGGCGAGCAGTTCTTC
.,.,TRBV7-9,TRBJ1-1,CASRQGSEAFF,TGTGCCAGCAGGCAGGGTTCTGAAGCTTTCTTT
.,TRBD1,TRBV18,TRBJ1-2,CASSPGTGLGDYGYTF,TGTGCCAGCTCACCGGGGACAGGCCTCGGAGACTATGGCTACACCTTC
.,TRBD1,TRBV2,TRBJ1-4,CASRGQGYRGEKLFF,TGTGCCAGCAGAGGACAGGGGTATCGGGGTGAAAAACTGTTTTTT
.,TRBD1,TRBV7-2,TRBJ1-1,CASSPSGQGWTEAFF,TGTGCCAGCAGCCCCTCGGGACAGGGGTGGACTGAAGCTTTCTTT
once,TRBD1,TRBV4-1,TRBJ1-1,CASSQRDRGNPEAFF,TGCGCCAGCAGCCAACGGGACAGGGGTAACCCTGAAGCTTTCTTT
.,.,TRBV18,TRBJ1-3,CASSLTDSWNTIYF,TGTGCCAGCTCACTCACGGACAGTTGGAACACCATATATTTT
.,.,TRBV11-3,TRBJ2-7,CASSIKAEQYF,TGTGCCAGCAGCATCAAAGCCGAGCAGTACTTC
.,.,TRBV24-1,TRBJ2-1,CATSVGQNNEQFF,TGTGCCACCAGTGTAGGACAGAACAATGAGCAGTTCTTC
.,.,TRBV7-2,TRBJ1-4,CASSLRPGPNEKLFF,TGTGCCAGCAGCTTACGACCTGGGCCTAATGAAAAACTGTTTTTT
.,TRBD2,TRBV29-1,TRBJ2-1,CSVEGTSGSLGFKFF,TGCAGCGTTGAAGGGACTAGCGGGAGCCTGGGGTTTAAGTTCTTC
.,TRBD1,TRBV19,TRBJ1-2,CASILGTGNHYGYTF,TGTGCCAGCATCCTCGGGACAGGGAATCACTATGGCTACACCTTC
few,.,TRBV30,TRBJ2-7,CAWSVHVAAQYF,TGTGCCTGGAGTGTACATGTGGCGGCCCAGTACTTC
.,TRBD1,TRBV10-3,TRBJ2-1,CAISGGTGKNEQFF,TGTGCCATCAGTGGGGGGACAGGGAAAAATGAGCAGTTCTTC
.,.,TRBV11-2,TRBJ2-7,CASSLRGDSYEQYF,TGTGCCAGCAGCTTAAGAGGTGACTCCTACGAGCAGTACTTC
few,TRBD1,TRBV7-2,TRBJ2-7,CASSSPGQGFSYEQYF,TGTGCCAGCAGCTCACCGGGACAGGGCTTCTCCTACGAGCAGTACTTC